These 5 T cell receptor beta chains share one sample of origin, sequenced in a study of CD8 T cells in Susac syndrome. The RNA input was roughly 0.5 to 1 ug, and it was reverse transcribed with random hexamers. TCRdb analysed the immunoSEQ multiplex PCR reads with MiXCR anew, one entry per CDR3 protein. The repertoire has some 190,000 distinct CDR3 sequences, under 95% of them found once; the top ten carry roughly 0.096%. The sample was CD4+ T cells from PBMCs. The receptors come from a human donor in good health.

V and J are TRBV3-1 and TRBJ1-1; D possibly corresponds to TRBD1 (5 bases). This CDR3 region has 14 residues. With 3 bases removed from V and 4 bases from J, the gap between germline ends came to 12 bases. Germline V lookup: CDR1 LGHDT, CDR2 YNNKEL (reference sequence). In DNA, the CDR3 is TGTGCCAGCAGCCAGTCCTCCGGGGGCACTGAAGCTTTCTTT. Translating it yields CASSQSSGGTEAFF.

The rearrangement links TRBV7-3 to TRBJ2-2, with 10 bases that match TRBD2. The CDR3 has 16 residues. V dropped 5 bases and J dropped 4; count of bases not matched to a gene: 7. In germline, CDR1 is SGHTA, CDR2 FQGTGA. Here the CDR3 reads CASSPSGGAGTGELFF. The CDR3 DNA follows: TGTGCCAGCAGCCCCAGCGGGGGGGCCGGCACCGGGGAGCTGTTTTTT.

CDR3 residues: CASSIIAGPYGYTF. The DNA for the CDR3 is TGTGCCAGTAGTATAATCGCAGGGCCATATGGCTACACCTTC. V is TRBV19 and J is TRBJ1-2; perhaps TRBD1 as D (5 bases). CDR3 length equals 14 residues. Germline V CDR1 and CDR2: LNHDA, SQIVND (reference sequence). The V end lost 2 bases, the J end lost 5 bases, and 12 bases lay between the germline ends.

This CDR3 is CASSFSQAYEQYF. The CDR3 DNA reads TGTGCCAGCAGTTTCAGTCAGGCCTACGAGCAGTACTTC. V and J are TRBV12-3 or TRBV12-4 and TRBJ2-7; no firm D call. The CDR3 is made up of 13 amino acids. The V and J ends lost 3 bases and 2 bases respectively, with 8 bases between them.

This chain's CDR3 is CSARDHLGGVYGYTF. CDR3 DNA: TGCAGTGCTAGAGATCACTTAGGGGGCGTCTATGGCTACACCTTC. V is TRBV20-1 and J is TRBJ1-2, with 7 bases fitting TRBD1. Losses at the gene ends were 0 bases for V and 4 bases for J; bases not matched to a gene: 8. This CDR3 spans 15 amino acids. The germline V gene has CDR1 DFQATT and CDR2 SNEGSKA (reference sequence).